One sample yielded the 11 T cell receptor beta chains listed below, sequenced in a study of molecular identifiers for immune sequencing clone quantification. TCRdb called the PCR reads again in MiXCR, with one record for every CDR3 protein. Altogether more than 450,000 distinct CDR3 sequences are present, around a fifth being singletons, with the ten largest covering approximately 0.8%. The sample was naive CD8+ T cells from blood, with Jurkat cell RNA spiked in. Subset here: FACS-sorted CD8+CD4-CCR7+CD45RA+ naive T cells. The receptors come from a human donor in good health. Some libraries in this study had Jurkat cell RNA spiked in.

The sample holds many counts of this clonotype. The V gene is TRBV4-3, the J gene TRBJ2-3, with 8 bases lining up with TRBD1. The CDR3 runs to 15 residues. Germline V lookup: CDR1 LGHNA, CDR2 YSLEER. The V segment lost 0 bases and the J segment 1 base; nucleotides outside the gene matches: 0. CDR3 sequence reads: CASSQEQGGTDTQYF. In DNA, the CDR3 is TGCGCCAGCAGCCAAGAACAGGGGGGCACAGATACGCAGTATTTT.

This clonotype turned up a few times. The rearrangement links TRBV5-1 to TRBJ2-1; D ambiguous. CDR3 length equals 16 residues. CDR1 and CDR2 from the germline V gene are SGHRS and YFSETQ. Trimming cost V 4 bases and J 0 bases, with 14 bases left between them. CDR3 amino acids: CASSGIDTSSYNEQFF. DNA of the CDR3: TGCGCCAGCAGCGGGATCGACACCAGCTCCTACAATGAGCAGTTCTTC. The whole variable domain, filled in from reference TRBV5-1 and TRBJ2-1, reads KAGVTQTPRYLIKTRGQQVTLSCSPISGHRSVSWYQQTPGQGLQFLFEYFSETQRNKGNFPGRFSGRQFSNSRSEMNVSTLELGDSALYLCASSGIDTSSYNEQFFGPGTRLTVL.

To note about this clonotype: Just one base apart from a much larger clone, this may be a read error. The chain joins TRBV27 to TRBJ2-5, with D perhaps being TRBD1 or TRBD2 (5 bases each). V lost 4 bases and J 7 bases, leaving 16 bases between the germline ends. The germline V gene has CDR1 MNHEY and CDR2 SMNVEV (reference sequence). The CDR3 extends over 14 amino acids. The CDR3 sequence: CASSWSWGSVTQYF. DNA for the CDR3: TGTGCCAGCAGTTGGAGTTGGGGGAGTGTGACCCAGTACTTC.

The V call is TRBV11-2, the J call TRBJ2-1; the match to TRBD2 covers 7 bases. From germline, CDR1 is SGHAT and CDR2 FQNNGV. The CDR3 extends over 16 amino acids. The trim removed 3 bases at V and 1 base at J, leaving 6 bases unmatched. In DNA form, the CDR3 reads TGTGCCAGCAGCTTTGTTTGGCGGGGGTCCTACAATGAGCAGTTCTTC. Its protein is CASSFVWRGSYNEQFF.

Regarding this clonotype: A read error may be the cause here, since a much bigger clone is one base away. The conserved phenylalanine or tryptophan normally closing the CDR3 is absent here, so this likely arose from a read error. The CDR3 is CSAPTWGSPNYNEQFL. The CDR3, as DNA: TGCAGTGCTCCCACCTGGGGATCACCCAACTACAATGAGCAGTTCCTC. This sequence joins TRBV20-1 and TRBJ2-1, with D unresolved. CDR3 length: 16 amino acids. The ends were cut back, 5 bases at V and 3 bases at J, with 20 bases in the middle. Germline loops: CDR1 DFQATT, CDR2 SNEGSKA (reference sequence).

This clonotype showed up many times. The V call is TRBV27, the J call TRBJ1-5; D remains ambiguous. The ends were cut back, 6 bases at V and 7 bases at J, with 16 bases in the middle. The V gene's germline CDR1 is MNHEY and CDR2 SMNVEV (reference sequence). This CDR3 has 14 residues. CDR3 region: CASSSGRSPQPQHF. CDR3 in DNA: TGTGCCAGCAGCTCCGGCCGGTCTCCCCAGCCCCAGCATTTT.

A note on this clonotype: A read error may be the cause here, since a much bigger clone is one base away. The rearrangement uses TRBV7-9 and TRBJ1-2; D might be TRBD1 (5 bases). Trimming removed 11 bases from V and 5 bases from J, with 18 bases in between. This CDR3 has 13 amino acids. Germline V lookup: CDR1 SEHNR, CDR2 FQNEAQ (reference sequence). In DNA, the CDR3 is TGTGCCGGCACCCCTCCGACAGTGTATGGCTACACCTTC. Translated: CAGTPPTVYGYTF.

The rearrangement uses TRBV19 and TRBJ2-2, with 9 bases identical to TRBD2. The V gene's germline CDR1 is LNHDA and CDR2 SQIVND (reference sequence). Germline trimming cut 5 bases from V and 7 bases from J; bases unmatched to any gene: 8. The CDR3 covers 15 residues. Here the CDR3 DNA reads TGTGCCAGTAGTCCTGCGGGGGGGCTAAGCGGGGAGCTGTTTTTT. Translating it yields CASSPAGGLSGELFF.

Comments on this clonotype: A junction boundary mismatches the germline segment, possibly from a read error. The J gene is TRBJ2-6, the V gene TRBV28, with D possibly TRBD2 on 6 matching bases. CDR3 length: 17 amino acids. Germline CDR1 is MDHEN and CDR2 is SYDVKM. The CDR3 here is CASSLLEGSSGANVQTF. In DNA, the CDR3 is TGTGCCAGCAGTTTATTGGAGGGGAGCTCTGGGGCCAACGTCCAGACTTTC.

In its sample, this clonotype was seen many times. The rearrangement joins TRBV29-1 to TRBJ2-5; maybe TRBD1 (6 bases). Trimming removed 4 bases at V and 5 bases at J, with 20 bases between. This CDR3 is built from 15 residues. The germline V gene has CDR1 SQVTM and CDR2 ANQGSEA. CDR3 coding DNA: TGCAGCGTTGGAGGGGGTGGGGCCATCTGGGAGACCCAGTACTTC. It translates to CSVGGGGAIWETQYF.

In its sample, this clonotype was seen many times. CDR3 protein: CASSAPGTQPDTQYF. DNA for the CDR3: TGTGCCAGCAGTGCTCCCGGGACACAACCAGATACGCAGTATTTT. The chain joins TRBV12-3 or TRBV12-4 to TRBJ2-3; tentatively, D is TRBD1 (6 bases). Trimming shortened V by 5 bases and J by 4 bases, and 16 bases separated the two germline ends. This CDR3 comprises 15 residues.